Sequencing of this T cell receptor (beta chain) was carried out in a study of T cell repertoires in cytomegalovirus infection. Overall study results and limits: The ex vivo response was dominated by HLA-C-restricted CMV-specific TCR beta clonotypes.

About this clonotype: Its antigen is still unknown.

CDR1 is MNHEY and CDR2 is SVGEGT in the germline V gene. Between the trimmed V and J ends, which lost 0 bases and 4 bases, there was a span of 8 bases. The CDR3 has 14 amino acids. In TCRdb, the reads were re-called with MiXCR into one record per CDR3 protein. The sample yields approximately 990,000 distinct CDR3 sequences, roughly 30% seen once. The clonotype was recovered from a human donor in good health (CMV status not recorded). Some clones in this sample may be carry-over from other donors' samples. This specimen consisted of cultured CD8+ T cells from PBMCs, obtained from culture after CMV antigen stimulation. The chain combines TRBV6-2 or TRBV6-3 with TRBJ2-3; unclear D gene. The CDR3 coding sequence is TGTGCCAGCAGTTACTCGAGTTGGGCAGATACGCAGTATTTT. Protein: CASSYSSWADTQYF.